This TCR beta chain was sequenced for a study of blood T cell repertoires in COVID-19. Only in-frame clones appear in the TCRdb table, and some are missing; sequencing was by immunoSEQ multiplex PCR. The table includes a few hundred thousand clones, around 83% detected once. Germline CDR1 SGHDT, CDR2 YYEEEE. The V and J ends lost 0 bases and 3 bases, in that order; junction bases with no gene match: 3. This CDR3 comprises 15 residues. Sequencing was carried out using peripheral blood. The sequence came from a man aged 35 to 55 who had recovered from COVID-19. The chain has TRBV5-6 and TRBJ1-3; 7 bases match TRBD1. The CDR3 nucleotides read TGTGCCAGCAGCTTGGGACAGGGCTATGGAAACACCATATATTTT. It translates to CASSLGQGYGNTIYF.